Listed below are T cell receptor beta chains from one sample, sequenced in a study of identifying expanded T cells in peripheral blood. Sequencing was performed with immunoSEQ multiplex PCR; in TCRdb, only in-frame clones are kept and a portion is missing. Of about 89,000 clones in the sample, 70% to 90% are singletons; the top ten hold roughly 5.5%. The sample comprised blood. These TCRs come from a person between 18 and 75 years old in good health. The CDR3 runs from the conserved cysteine through the conserved F or W. The D gene is left open where the match is weak. A row's size may be missing; if present it is once, few, many or a size class.

NA | NA | TRBJ2-4 | TRBV7-9 | CASRPPTGRGLIQYF | TGTGCCAGCAGACCACCGACAGGAAGGGGCCTAATTCAGTACTTC
NA | TRBD1 | TRBJ1-1 | TRBV18 | CASSPDRTLNTEAFF | TGTGCCAGCTCACCGGACAGGACCCTTAACACTGAAGCTTTCTTT
NA | NA | TRBJ2-5 | TRBV7-9 | CASSLYSTDIGRETQYF | TGTGCCAGCAGCTTATATTCCACGGACATAGGGAGAGAGACCCAGTACTTC
NA | TRBD1 | TRBJ1-2 | TRBV5-1 | CASSHLPPTGETYGYTF | TGCGCCAGCAGCCACCTCCCTCCGACAGGGGAGACCTATGGCTACACCTTC
NA | TRBD1 | TRBJ1-2 | TRBV10-3 | CAISGQGSYGYTF | TGTGCCATTTCCGGACAGGGCAGCTATGGCTACACCTTC
NA | TRBD1 | TRBJ2-7 | TRBV28 | CASEGQDSYEQYF | TGTGCCAGCGAGGGACAGGACTCCTACGAGCAGTACTTC
NA | TRBD1 | TRBJ2-1 | TRBV4-3 | CASSLTGVSYNEQFF | TGCGCCAGCAGCCTAACAGGGGTCTCCTACAATGAGCAGTTCTTC
NA | TRBD1 | TRBJ1-5 | TRBV29-1 | CSAGTGGNQPQHF | TGCAGCGCAGGGACAGGGGGCAATCAGCCCCAGCATTTT
NA | TRBD1 | TRBJ1-1 | TRBV5-1 | CASSFEIGNRGRMTFF | TGCGCCAGCAGCTTTGAGATTGGGAACAGGGGCAGGATGACTTTCTTT
NA | NA | TRBJ2-7 | TRBV27 | CASRGASGLNEQYF | TGTGCCAGCAGGGGTGCAAGCGGATTAAACGAGCAGTACTTC
NA | TRBD1 | TRBJ2-7 | TRBV5-4 | CASIGPQWPQSGTVPYEQYF | TGTGCCAGCATCGGCCCCCAATGGCCCCAGTCGGGGACAGTACCCTACGAGCAGTACTTC
NA | NA | TRBJ1-2 | TRBV5-4 | CASSSALLDARRGYGYTF | TGTGCCAGCAGCTCAGCTTTACTCGACGCCCGACGGGGCTATGGCTACACCTTC
once | NA | TRBJ2-2 | TRBV27 | CASSSGPWAGELFF | TGTGCCAGCAGCTCGGGACCCTGGGCCGGGGAGCTGTTTTTT
NA | NA | TRBJ2-5 | TRBV5-1 | CASSLAPGETETQYF | TGCGCCAGCAGCTTGGCCCCAGGGGAAACGGAGACCCAGTACTTC
NA | NA | TRBJ1-1 | TRBV11-2 | CASSLHRLENTEAFF | TGTGCCAGCAGCTTACATCGGTTGGAGAACACTGAAGCTTTCTTT
NA | NA | TRBJ1-4 | TRBV7-9 | CASSPNGWEKLFF | TGTGCCAGCAGCCCTAACGGTTGGGAGAAACTGTTTTTT
NA | NA | TRBJ1-5 | TRBV11-2 | CASSAQGVGNQPQHF | TGTGCCAGCAGTGCACAGGGAGTAGGCAATCAGCCCCAGCATTTT
NA | NA | TRBJ2-5 | TRBV4-3 | CASSQGSGRNEETQYF | TGCGCCAGCAGCCAGGGTAGTGGTCGTAACGAAGAGACCCAGTACTTC
NA | NA | TRBJ1-1 | TRBV10-3 | CAITPREGGNTEAFF | TGTGCCATCACCCCCCGGGAGGGGGGGAACACTGAAGCTTTCTTT
NA | TRBD2 | TRBJ2-5 | TRBV9 | CASAPTSGAETQYF | TGTGCCAGCGCCCCGACTAGCGGGGCTGAGACCCAGTACTTC
NA | NA | TRBJ1-3 | TRBV7-9 | CASSSPPGLSGNTIYF | TGTGCCAGCAGCTCCCCGCCAGGACTCTCTGGAAACACCATATATTTT
NA | TRBD1 | TRBJ1-1 | TRBV7-3 | CASSLRGGARTEAFF | TGTGCCAGCAGCTTAAGAGGGGGCGCGAGGACTGAAGCTTTCTTT
NA | NA | TRBJ2-7 | TRBV2 | CASSEWYSSYEQYF | TGTGCCAGCAGTGAATGGTACAGCTCCTACGAGCAGTACTTC